The T cell receptor beta chain under discussion was sequenced for a study of OX40 agonist ivuxolimab in advanced cancers. Study in general: Melanoma, hepatocellular carcinoma, head and neck or renal cell cancer occurred in dose-escalation patients.

To note about this clone: The antigen is undetermined.

The CDR3 is 14 residues long. Germline V gene sequence: CDR1 SGHNT, CDR2 YYREEE (reference sequence). Trimming removed 1 base at V and 5 bases at J, with 10 bases between. Generated by immunoSEQ multiplex PCR, the TCRdb table keeps only in-frame clones and is missing some. Here the sample spans some 97,000 clones, 75% to 95% being singletons. Findings and caveats of the study: Among patients with partial responses at 0.1-3.0 mg/kg, clonal expansion was among the lowest. Determination of antigen specificity was not performed for the expanded peripheral T cells.

This TCR was recovered from an adult with an advanced solid tumor such as melanoma, head and neck, liver or kidney cancer. The chain is built from TRBV5-4 and TRBJ2-1; D is unresolved. This material consisted of CD4+ or CD8+ T cells sorted from blood, taken in a trial of the OX40 agonist ivuxolimab. In DNA form, the CDR3 reads TGTGCCAGCAGCTTGATAGGATTCGACAATGAGCAGTTCTTC. This translates into CASSLIGFDNEQFF.